The subject of this entry is one T cell receptor beta chain. This clonotype was picked up many times. Its antigen has not been determined. No clone much larger than this one lies a single base away; base qualities are absent. The data were taken from a study of T cells after yellow fever vaccination (dated by TCRdb to between 2018 and 2021). For the wider study: The SMART-Seq v4 Ultra Low Input RNA kit was used to prepare libraries from fractions with low cell numbers. To track T-cell clones before and after primary and booster YFV17D yellow fever vaccination, bulk TCR alpha and beta repertoires were sequenced longitudinally. Two healthy male donors, one aged 18 to 30 and one aged 30 to 40 years, made up the cohort. Blood samples were taken at several timepoints before and after primary and secondary immunization, and bulk PBMC replicates and cell subsets were isolated. The investigation overall reported the following: A small share of clonotypes occurred in both CD4 and CD8 compartments, likely arising from convergent recombination. Compared with the primary T-cell response, the secondary T-cell response was weaker but faster, peaking on day 5 rather than day 15. After the booster, most of the clones that had expanded following primary vaccination were detected again (approximately 96% of CD4 and around 90% of CD8), which suggests that memory was broadly maintained. Computational filtering was required because FACS-sorted repertoires could contain abundant contaminating clonotypes from the bulk population. Because the study included only a couple of donors, the extent to which the findings can be generalized is limited.

In the paper's terms, the treatment or condition label means: live attenuated yellow fever vaccine strain. At every blood-draw timepoint, two biological replicates of bulk PBMCs were collected. A standard Ficoll-Paque protocol was used to isolate PBMCs from peripheral blood. TriZol was used to extract RNA from bulk PBMCs, CD4 and CD8 fractions, and dextramer-positive and dextramer-negative fractions. For sequencing, an Illumina NovaSeq 6000 was employed. TCR cDNA was made using 5'RACE template switching, a step that added a universal primer site and unique molecular identifiers. Priming of cDNA synthesis was performed from both the TCR alpha and TCR beta constant segments. Libraries were amplified in two PCR steps, with sample barcodes and sequencing adapters added in the second step. Sequencing of libraries was done on Illumina HiSeq 2500 (2x100 bp) or NovaSeq (2x150 bp). Per the source publication's procedure: Demultiplexing of reads and collapsing into UMI consensus sequences were performed with MIGEC, and V(D)J alignment was carried out with MiXCR. Using edgeR on replicate PBMC samples, clonotypes were called vaccine-responding if FDR was below 0.01 and the log2 fold change was above 5 up to day 15. Each bulk clonotype received a CD4 or CD8 identity based on whether the sequenced CD4 or CD8 repertoire contained that clonotype at higher abundance. TCRdb reanalyzed the raw reads on its own, using fastp at Q25 for trimming and MiXCR for clone calling, and kept in-frame beta chains. Each entry is one CDR3 protein sequence, shown with its most common DNA and genes. TCRdb's processing, not the study's, gives the V and J calls here. The sample contains around 320,000 distinct CDR3 sequences, 3.5% to 4.5% of them found a single time. 15% to 20% of the sample comes from the top ten.

From the germline V gene, CDR1 is SGHVS and CDR2 is FQNEAQ. Including the terminal cysteine and phenylalanine, the CDR3 comprises 14 residues. CDR3 DNA only is kept here, 42 bases in frame from base 1. V drops 0 bases and J drops 6 bases, leaving 8 bases in between. The rearranged chain carries TRBV7-8 and TRBJ2-2, with the D gene not clear enough to name. Specimen: PBMCs, collected 15 days after the yellow fever booster vaccination. The clonotype originates from a man in his late teens or twenties who received the YFV17D yellow fever vaccine. The DNA sequence is TGTGCCAGCAGCTTAGCCCAGTTCGCCGGGGAGCTGTTTTTT. This yields the protein CASSLAQFAGELFF.